Below are 32 T cell receptor beta chains sequenced from a single sample in a study of shared clonotypes between healthy human individuals. The repertoire was sequenced with immunoSEQ multiplex PCR; TCRdb's copy has only in-frame clones and lacks some. Seen here are about 600,000 clones, around 97% observed once, and the top ten hold approximately 0.057%. Sequencing input: naive CD4+ T cells sorted from blood. Stated subset: CD45RA+ positively selected. The receptor source for this set is a young woman in good health.

The chain uses TRBV6-5 and TRBJ2-5, with D maybe TRBD2 (6 bases). The end of the DNA aligns better with TRBJ2-7, so the J call may be wrong. This CDR3 region has 15 residues. Germline V gives CDR1 MNHEY, CDR2 SVGAGI. For the CDR3, the DNA is TGTGCCAGCAGATCGATTGGAGGGGACGACTACGAGCAGTACTTC. As protein: CASRSIGGDDYEQYF.

V usage is TRBV28 and J usage is TRBJ2-3, with D tentatively TRBD1 (5 bases). The CDR3 sequence is 15 residues long. Germline V gene sequence: CDR1 MDHEN, CDR2 SYDVKM. The V end lost 5 bases, the J end lost 2 bases, and 14 bases lay between the germline ends. The CDR3 is CASSTSRDFTDTQYF. Here the CDR3 DNA reads TGTGCCAGCAGTACCTCCAGGGATTTCACAGATACGCAGTATTTT.

J is TRBJ2-5 and V is TRBV27; 7 bases are shared with TRBD1. V dropped 8 bases and J dropped 2; count of bases not matched to a gene: 2. This CDR3 has 12 residues. Germline CDR1 MNHEY, CDR2 SMNVEV (reference sequence). The CDR3 sequence: CASRTGQETQYF. The CDR3, as DNA: TGTGCCAGCCGGACAGGTCAAGAGACCCAGTACTTC.

The chain has TRBV11-2 and TRBJ2-7; D is unclear. The CDR3 sequence is 16 residues long. Trimming took 6 bases from V and 0 from J, leaving 18 bases between them. Germline CDR1 and CDR2: SGHAT and FQNNGV. The CDR3 loop is CASSQVVQTSSYEQYF. CDR3 DNA sequence: TGTGCCAGCAGTCAGGTTGTACAGACCAGCTCCTACGAGCAGTACTTC. The whole variable domain, remainder taken from reference TRBV11-2 and TRBJ2-7, is EAGVAQSPRYKIIEKRQSVAFWCNPISGHATLYWYQQILGQGPKLLIQFQNNGVVDDSQLPKDRFSAERLKGVDSTLKIQPAKLEDSAVYLCASSQVVQTSSYEQYFGPGTRLTVT.

As regards this clone: Additional DNA sequences in this sample encode the identical CDR3. V and J are TRBV2 and TRBJ1-3; D is undetermined. CDR3 length equals 13 residues. Deletions cut 4 bases from V and 2 bases from J, with 6 bases between. The germline CDR1 and CDR2 sequences are SNHLY and FYNNEI. CDR3 sequence (DNA): TGTGCCAGCAGTGTAGGCCCTGGAAACACCATATATTTT. Its translation: CASSVGPGNTIYF.

CDR3 bases: TGTGCCAGCAGCTCCAGGAGGACGTGGGGGGAGCAGTACTTC. Translated: CASSSRRTWGEQYF. The chain couples TRBV5-6 to TRBJ2-7; D might be TRBD1 or TRBD2, each matching 5 bases. CDR1 and CDR2 from the germline V gene are SGHDT and YYEEEE. The CDR3 length is 14 residues. Between the trimmed V and J ends, which lost 3 bases and 7 bases, there was a span of 17 bases. The full variable domain, completed using reference TRBV5-6 and TRBJ2-7, is DAGVTQSPTHLIKTRGQQVTLRCSPKSGHDTVSWYQQALGQGPQFIFQYYEEEERQRGNFPDRFSGHQFPNYSSELNVNALLLGDSALYLCASSSRRTWGEQYFGPGTRLTVT.

The rearrangement joins TRBV7-2 to TRBJ2-6; TRBD1 or TRBD2 may be the D gene (5 bases each). CDR3 length: 17 amino acids. V was trimmed by 3 bases and J by 0 bases, leaving 12 bases between them. CDR1 SGHTA and CDR2 FQGNSA come from the germline V gene. DNA of the CDR3: TGTGCCAGCAGCTTTCGAACGGGGCTCTCTGGGGCCAACGTCCTGACTTTC. The encoded protein is CASSFRTGLSGANVLTF.

The V call is TRBV10-2, the J call TRBJ1-5; D unclear. This CDR3 has 15 amino acids. V dropped 0 bases and J dropped 0 bases, with 6 bases sitting between them. Germline V gene sequence: CDR1 WSHSY, CDR2 SAAADI. The CDR3 bases are TGCGCCAGCAGTGAGTCGTGGTATAGCAATCAGCCCCAGCATTTT. As protein: CASSESWYSNQPQHF.

The CDR3 region is CASSGTSGRWDEQFF. CDR3 bases: TGTGCCAGCAGTGGCACTAGCGGGAGATGGGATGAGCAGTTCTTC. The chain is built from TRBV25-1 and TRBJ2-1, with 11 bases that match TRBD2. J gave up 8 bases and V 4 bases, and 7 bases lay outside the gene matches. Germline V gives CDR1 MGHDK, CDR2 SYGVNS. This CDR3 is 15 amino acids long.

J is TRBJ2-7 and V is TRBV10-3, with 10 bases lining up with TRBD1. The V segment lost 3 bases and the J segment 3 bases; nucleotides outside the gene matches: 5. Germline CDR1 is ENHRY and CDR2 is SYGVKD. The CDR3 covers 15 residues. CDR3 sequence reads: CAISEEDRGGYEQYF. The DNA for the CDR3 is TGTGCCATCAGTGAAGAGGACAGGGGGGGCTACGAGCAGTACTTC.

The chain has TRBV5-1 and TRBJ2-7; 12 bases are shared with TRBD1. CDR1 and CDR2 (germline): SGHRS, YFSETQ. The length of the CDR3 is 16 residues. The V segment lost 0 bases and the J segment 4 bases; nucleotides outside the gene matches: 5. The CDR3 loop is CASSLAPGQGAYEQYF. CDR3 DNA sequence: TGCGCCAGCAGCTTGGCCCCGGGACAGGGGGCTTACGAGCAGTACTTC.

The V gene is TRBV10-2, the J gene TRBJ2-2; 7 bases align to TRBD1. The CDR3 loop spans 15 amino acids. Germline CDR1 is WSHSY and CDR2 is SAAADI. With V trimmed by 3 bases and J by 3 bases, 4 bases remained unmatched. The CDR3 nucleotides are TGCGCCAGCAGTGAACAGGGGATGGACACCGGGGAGCTGTTTTTT. It translates to CASSEQGMDTGELFF.

A remark on this clone: One end of the junction fails to match germline, which may point to a read error. V gene TRBV28 combines with J gene TRBJ1-5; 7 bases agree with TRBD1. CDR1 and CDR2 from the germline V gene are MDHEN and SYDVKM. This CDR3 contains 14 residues. The CDR3 loop is CASRSPGQATVWYF. CDR3 nucleotide sequence: TGTGCCAGCAGGTCACCCGGACAGGCGACCGTATGGTATTTT.

The V gene is TRBV15, the J gene TRBJ2-7; possible D gene TRBD2, 5 bases. CDR1 and CDR2 from the germline V gene are LNHNV and YYDKDF (reference sequence). This CDR3 has 13 amino acids. Trimming stripped 4 bases from V and 7 bases from J, with 14 bases between. CDR3 protein: CATSIRRGMEQYF. The CDR3 nucleotides read TGTGCCACCAGCATTCGTCGAGGGATGGAGCAGTACTTC.

The rearrangement uses TRBV6-6 and TRBJ2-3; TRBD1 is a possible D gene (5 bases). The CDR3 has 15 residues. Germline CDR1 is MNHNY and CDR2 is SVGAGI (reference sequence). V lost 4 bases, J lost 4 bases, and 15 bases lay in between. The CDR3 DNA follows: TGTGCCAGCAGTTTCACCAGGGAAACCGCAGATACGCAGTATTTT. It translates to CASSFTRETADTQYF.

J is TRBJ2-5 and V is TRBV10-3, with 7 bases aligning to TRBD1. Losses at the gene ends were 10 bases for V and 2 bases for J; bases not matched to a gene: 4. Germline V CDR1 and CDR2: ENHRY, SYGVKD. The CDR3 is 12 residues long. The CDR3 bases are TGTGCCACGGGGACAGAACAAGAGACCCAGTACTTC. Amino acid sequence: CATGTEQETQYF.

The chain uses TRBV18 and TRBJ1-2, with D unresolved. V dropped 3 bases and J dropped 7 bases, with 12 bases sitting between them. There are 13 residues in the CDR3. CDR1 and CDR2 from the germline V gene are KGHSH and LQKENI. CDR3 sequence (DNA): TGTGCCAGCTCACCTTTGGATCCTTCTGGCTACACCTTC. Protein: CASSPLDPSGYTF. The full variable domain, in which reference TRBV18 and TRBJ1-2 provide the parts outside the CDR3, is NAGVMQNPRHLVRRRGQEARLRCSPMKGHSHVYWYRQLPEEGLKFMVYLQKENIIDESGMPKERFSAEFPKEGPSILRIQQVVRGDSAAYFCASSPLDPSGYTFGSGTRLTVV.

This clone showed up just once. In DNA, the CDR3 is TGTGCCAGCAGGGTCAATCGCCACAATGAGCAGTTCTTC. Its protein is CASRVNRHNEQFF. The chain is built from TRBV28 and TRBJ2-1; D uncertain. Germline assignment: CDR1 MDHEN and CDR2 SYDVKM. CDR3 length: 13 amino acids. V was pared by 6 bases and J by 5 bases, with 11 bases between.

This clone has just one count. The V call is TRBV7-9, the J call TRBJ2-3; no clear D gene. Germline loops: CDR1 SEHNR, CDR2 FQNEAQ (reference sequence). The length of the CDR3 is 13 residues. The V gene lost 1 base and the J gene lost 2 bases, with 4 bases spanning the gap. The CDR3 loop is CASSLGYTDTQYF. DNA of the CDR3: TGTGCCAGCAGCTTAGGCTACACAGATACGCAGTATTTT.

The V and J genes are TRBV15 and TRBJ2-1; weak D call: TRBD1 (5 bases). The CDR3 extends over 13 amino acids. Germline V lookup: CDR1 LNHNV, CDR2 YYDKDF (reference sequence). Trimming stripped 6 bases from V and 7 bases from J, with 13 bases between. CDR3: CATRTDIRNEQFF. The CDR3 region has the DNA TGTGCCACCAGAACGGACATCAGGAATGAGCAGTTCTTC.

In the case of this clone: Other DNA sequences of this sample code for an identical CDR3. V is TRBV18 and J is TRBJ2-5; tentatively, D is TRBD1 (5 bases). The germline V and J ends were trimmed by 2 bases and 4 bases, with 8 bases remaining between them. The CDR3 is made up of 13 amino acids. Germline lookup yields CDR1 KGHSH and CDR2 LQKENI. The CDR3 nucleotides are TGTGCCAGCTCACCAGGGCAGGGAGAGACCCAGTACTTC. Protein: CASSPGQGETQYF.

The chain has TRBV28 and TRBJ2-5; 7 bases align to TRBD1. The J call may not be correct, given that the DNA end is closer to TRBJ2-7. CDR1 and CDR2 (germline): MDHEN, SYDVKM. The CDR3 consists of 14 residues. CDR3 sequence: CASSATGPSYEQYF. The CDR3, as DNA: TGTGCCAGCAGTGCGACAGGGCCCTCCTACGAGCAGTACTTC.

This chain joins TRBV9 and TRBJ2-1, with TRBD1 matching over 10 bases. Trimming took 2 bases from V and 9 from J; bases not matched to a gene: 8. Germline assignment: CDR1 SGDLS and CDR2 YYNGEE. The CDR3 consists of 15 residues. CDR3 sequence reads: CASSVGQGGMGEQFF. The CDR3 DNA reads TGTGCCAGCAGCGTTGGACAGGGGGGAATGGGTGAGCAGTTCTTC.

The chain combines TRBV6-1 with TRBJ2-7, with 12 bases lining up with TRBD2. V lost 9 bases to trimming and J lost 7 bases; unmatched junction nucleotides: 7. The CDR3 consists of 13 residues. Germline V lookup: CDR1 MNHNS, CDR2 SASEGT. The CDR3 DNA reads TGTGCCAGTGAGACTAGCGGGAGATTAGAGCAGTACTTC. The encoded protein is CASETSGRLEQYF.

Written as DNA, the CDR3 is TGTGCCAGCAGTGTCGACAGGCGTGAAGCTTTCTTT. Translation: CASSVDRREAFF. The V gene is TRBV28, the J gene TRBJ1-1; the D gene is possibly TRBD1 (6 bases). Trimming shortened V by 5 bases and J by 7 bases, and 11 bases separated the two germline ends. The CDR3 sequence is 12 residues long. CDR1 and CDR2 (germline): MDHEN, SYDVKM.

The chain links TRBV4-1 to TRBJ1-2, with TRBD1 matching 9 bases. Unmatched junction bases numbered 5, after V lost 0 bases and J lost 9 bases. The germline gives CDR1 MGHRA, CDR2 YSYEKL. The length of the CDR3 is 14 residues. Here the CDR3 reads CASSQEGTGTRYTF. CDR3 DNA sequence: TGCGCCAGCAGCCAAGAAGGGACAGGGACTCGCTACACCTTC.

The count of this clone is one. This rearrangement joins TRBV6-5 to TRBJ1-1; D is perhaps TRBD1 (5 bases). The ends were cut back, 6 bases at V and 5 bases at J, with 13 bases in the middle. The CDR3 is made up of 13 amino acids. Germline CDR1 and CDR2: MNHEY and SVGAGI. This CDR3 reads CASSPAWGTEAFF. As DNA, the CDR3 is TGTGCCAGCAGCCCGGCCTGGGGGACTGAAGCTTTCTTT.

This chain joins TRBV19 and TRBJ1-4; the match to TRBD1 covers 7 bases. Germline V gene sequence: CDR1 LNHDA, CDR2 SQIVND (reference sequence). The CDR3 loop spans 15 amino acids. Trimming cost V 3 bases and J 4 bases; bases outside gene matches: 5. The CDR3 DNA follows: TGTGCCAGTAGTATGCGGGGACAGTTTAATGAAAAACTGTTTTTT. It translates to CASSMRGQFNEKLFF.

The chain joins TRBV18 to TRBJ2-5; the D is unclear. Trimming pared 2 bases from V and 2 bases from J, leaving 6 bases between. The V gene's germline CDR1 is KGHSH and CDR2 LQKENI. The length of the CDR3 is 13 residues. The CDR3 loop is CASSPTAQETQYF. The CDR3 bases are TGTGCCAGCTCACCAACAGCACAAGAGACCCAGTACTTC.

The genes are TRBV9 and TRBJ2-2, with a tentative D call TRBD2 (5 bases). The CDR3 contains 16 residues. Per the germline V gene, CDR1 is SGDLS and CDR2 is YYNGEE. Trimming shortened V by 4 bases and J by 2 bases, and 15 bases separated the two germline ends. The CDR3 sequence: CASSPGGQINTGELFF. In nucleotides, the CDR3 is TGTGCCAGCAGCCCCGGCGGGCAGATAAACACCGGGGAGCTGTTTTTT.

This chain joins TRBV27 and TRBJ2-7, with D possibly TRBD1 on 6 matching bases. This CDR3 is 15 amino acids long. CDR1 is MNHEY, CDR2 SMNVEV, per germline (reference sequence). The ends were cut back, 5 bases at V and 2 bases at J, with 16 bases in the middle. Here the CDR3 reads CASSPHRAKAYEQYF. The CDR3 region has the DNA TGTGCCAGCAGTCCACACAGGGCTAAAGCCTACGAGCAGTACTTC.

The chain employs TRBV7-2 and TRBJ2-1; no firm D call. Between the trimmed V and J ends, which lost 4 bases and 6 bases, there was a span of 16 bases. Germline V gene lookup returns CDR1 SGHTA and CDR2 FQGNSA. CDR3 size: 15 residues. The CDR3 sequence: CASSSPEGPFNEQFF. The CDR3 coding sequence is TGTGCCAGCAGCTCCCCTGAAGGCCCGTTCAATGAGCAGTTCTTC.